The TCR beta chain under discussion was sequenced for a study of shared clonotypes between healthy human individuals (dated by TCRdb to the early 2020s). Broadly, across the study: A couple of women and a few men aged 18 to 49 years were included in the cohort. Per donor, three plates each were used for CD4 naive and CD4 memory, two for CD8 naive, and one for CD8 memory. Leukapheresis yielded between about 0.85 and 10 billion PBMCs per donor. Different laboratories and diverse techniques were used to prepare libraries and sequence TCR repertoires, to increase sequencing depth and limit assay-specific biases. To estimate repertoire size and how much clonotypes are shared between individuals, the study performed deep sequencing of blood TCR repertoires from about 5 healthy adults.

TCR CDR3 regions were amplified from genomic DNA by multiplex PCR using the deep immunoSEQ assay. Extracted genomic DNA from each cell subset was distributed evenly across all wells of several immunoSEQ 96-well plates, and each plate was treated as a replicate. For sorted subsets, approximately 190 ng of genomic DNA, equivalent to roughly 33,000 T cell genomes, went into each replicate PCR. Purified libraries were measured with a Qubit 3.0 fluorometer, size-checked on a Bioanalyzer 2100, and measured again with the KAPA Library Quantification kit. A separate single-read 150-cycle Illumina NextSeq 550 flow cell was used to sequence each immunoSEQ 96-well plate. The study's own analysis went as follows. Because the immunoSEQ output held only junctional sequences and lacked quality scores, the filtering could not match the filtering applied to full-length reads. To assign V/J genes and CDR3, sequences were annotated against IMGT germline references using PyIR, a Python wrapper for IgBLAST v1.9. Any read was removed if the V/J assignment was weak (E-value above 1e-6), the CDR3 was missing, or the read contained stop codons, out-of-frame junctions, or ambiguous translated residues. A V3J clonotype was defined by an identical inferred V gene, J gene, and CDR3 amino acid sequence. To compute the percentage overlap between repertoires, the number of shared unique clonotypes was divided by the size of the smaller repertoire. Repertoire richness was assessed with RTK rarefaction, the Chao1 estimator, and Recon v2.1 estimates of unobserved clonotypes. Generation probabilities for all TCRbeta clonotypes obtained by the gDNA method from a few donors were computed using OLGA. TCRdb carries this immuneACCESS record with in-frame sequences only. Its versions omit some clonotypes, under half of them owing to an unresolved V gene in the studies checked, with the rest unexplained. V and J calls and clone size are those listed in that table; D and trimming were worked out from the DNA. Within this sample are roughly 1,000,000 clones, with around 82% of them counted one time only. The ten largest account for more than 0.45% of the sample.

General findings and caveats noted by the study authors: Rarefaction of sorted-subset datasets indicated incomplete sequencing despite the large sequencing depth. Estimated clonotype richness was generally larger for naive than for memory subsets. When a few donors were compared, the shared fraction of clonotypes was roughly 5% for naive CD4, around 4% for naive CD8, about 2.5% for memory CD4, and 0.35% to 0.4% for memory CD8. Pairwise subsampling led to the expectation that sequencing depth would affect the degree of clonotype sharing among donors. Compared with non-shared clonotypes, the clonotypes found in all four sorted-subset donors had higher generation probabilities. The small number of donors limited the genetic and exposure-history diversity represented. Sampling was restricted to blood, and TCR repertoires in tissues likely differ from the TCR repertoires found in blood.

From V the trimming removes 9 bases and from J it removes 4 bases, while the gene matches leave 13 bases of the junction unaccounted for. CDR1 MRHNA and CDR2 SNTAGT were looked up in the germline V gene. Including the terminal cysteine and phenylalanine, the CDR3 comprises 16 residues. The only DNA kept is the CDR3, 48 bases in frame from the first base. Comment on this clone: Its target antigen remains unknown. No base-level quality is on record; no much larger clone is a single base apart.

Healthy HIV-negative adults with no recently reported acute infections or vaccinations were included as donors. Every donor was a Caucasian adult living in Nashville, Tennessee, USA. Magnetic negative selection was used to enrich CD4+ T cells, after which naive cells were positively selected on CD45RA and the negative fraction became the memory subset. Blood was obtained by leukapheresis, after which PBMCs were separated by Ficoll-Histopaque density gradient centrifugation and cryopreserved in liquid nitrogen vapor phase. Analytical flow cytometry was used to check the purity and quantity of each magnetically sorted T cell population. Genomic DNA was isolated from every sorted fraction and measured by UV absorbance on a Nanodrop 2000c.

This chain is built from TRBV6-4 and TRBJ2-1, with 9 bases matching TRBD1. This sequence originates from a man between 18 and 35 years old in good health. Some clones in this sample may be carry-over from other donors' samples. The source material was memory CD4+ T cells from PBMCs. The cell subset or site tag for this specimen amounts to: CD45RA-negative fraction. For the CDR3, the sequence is CARISDRGFRYNEQFF. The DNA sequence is TGTGCCAGAATCTCAGACAGGGGGTTCAGGTACAATGAGCAGTTCTTC.